A selection of T cell receptor beta chains follows, all from one sample in a study of vaccination and CD4 T cells after COVID-19. Their recognized antigens are unknown. One entry per CDR3 protein results from TCRdb running MiXCR on the PCR reads. This table has about 21,000 distinct CDR3 sequences, approximately 50% appearing once. Input material: CD4+ T cells from blood, cultured in vitro. These receptors originate from a human donor who had recovered from COVID-19. CDR3s include the opening cysteine and the closing phenylalanine or tryptophan. Fields, in order: D gene, CDR3 length, V gene, J gene, clone size, CDR3 DNA, CDR3 protein. The D gene is left open where the match is weak. Not all rows give a size; the values are once, few, many and, for expanded clones, a class.

NA,14,TRBV7-9,TRBJ1-1,few,TGTGCCAGCAGCCAAGGCGGGGGGTTCACTGAAGCTTTCTTT,CASSQGGGFTEAFF
NA,15,TRBV28,TRBJ2-5,NA,TGTGCCAGCAGTTTACCCTATTCGGACTGGGAGACCCAGTACTTC,CASSLPYSDWETQYF
NA,13,TRBV7-2,TRBJ2-5,NA,TGTGCCAGCAGCGGGGGCCTCGACGAGACCCAGTACTTC,CASSGGLDETQYF
NA,18,TRBV21-1,TRBJ2-1,NA,TGTGCCAGCAGCCGAAACGTCTCCGGGACTAGGGATTTCAATGAGCAGTTCTTC,CASSRNVSGTRDFNEQFF
NA,16,TRBV6-2/TRBV6-3,TRBJ1-4,NA,TGTGCCAGCAGCAACCTTTACAGTCAAGGTGATGAAAAACTGTTTTTT,CASSNLYSQGDEKLFF
NA,14,TRBV15,TRBJ2-7,NA,TGTGCCACCAGCAGAGATCTCTGGGGATACGAGCAGTACTTC,CATSRDLWGYEQYF
TRBD2,17,TRBV5-1,TRBJ2-5,NA,TGCGCCAGCAGCTTGGAAACTAGCGGGAGGGCCTGGGAGACCCAGTACTTC,CASSLETSGRAWETQYF
TRBD1,14,TRBV6-5,TRBJ1-5,NA,TGTGCCAGCAGTTACGGACAGGGGAGTCAGCCCCAGCATTTT,CASSYGQGSQPQHF
TRBD2,14,TRBV27,TRBJ2-1,NA,TGTGCCAGCAGTCCCTGGGGGGGTCCGGGTGAGCAGTTCTTC,CASSPWGGPGEQFF
NA,14,TRBV6-1,TRBJ1-2,NA,TGTGCCAGCAGATGGGACGGAGATGCCTATGGCTACACCTTC,CASRWDGDAYGYTF
TRBD2,16,TRBV20-1,TRBJ2-3,NA,TGCAGTGCTCGACTGAATAGCGGGAGGTCCGAGGATACGCAGTATTTT,CSARLNSGRSEDTQYF
TRBD1,11,TRBV30,TRBJ1-2,NA,TGTGCCTGGGACAGGGGAAATGGCTACACCTTC,CAWDRGNGYTF
NA,14,TRBV12-3/TRBV12-4,TRBJ2-2,NA,TGTGCCAGCACCGGGCAGGGACCCACCGGGGAGCTGTTTTTT,CASTGQGPTGELFF
NA,13,TRBV20-1,TRBJ1-4,NA,TGCAGTGCCTTGAGAGCAACTAATGAAAAACTGTTTTTT,CSALRATNEKLFF
TRBD2,14,TRBV18,TRBJ2-7,NA,TGTGCCAGCTCCCCAGGGACTAGCTCCTACGAGCAGTACTTC,CASSPGTSSYEQYF
NA,13,TRBV20-1,TRBJ2-3,NA,TGCAGTGCGCCGCTTTTGAGTTCGGATACGCAGTATTTT,CSAPLLSSDTQYF
TRBD1,13,TRBV19,TRBJ1-2,NA,TGTGCCAGTCAGGGACAGGGTTTTAGGGGCTACACCTTC,CASQGQGFRGYTF
NA,14,TRBV9,TRBJ1-1,NA,TGTGCCAGCAGCCCCACCGGACAGATCACTGAAGCTTTCTTT,CASSPTGQITEAFF
TRBD1,16,TRBV2,TRBJ2-7,NA,TGTGCCAGCAGTGAACAGTGGGGGGGACAGGGCTACGAGCAGTACTTC,CASSEQWGGQGYEQYF
TRBD2,15,TRBV7-9,TRBJ2-2,NA,TGTGCCAGCAGCTTAGCTAGCGGGAGCACCGGGGAGCTGTTTTTT,CASSLASGSTGELFF
NA,13,TRBV7-2,TRBJ1-2,NA,TGTGCCAGCAGCCCGACAGACAGCTATGGCTACACCTTC,CASSPTDSYGYTF
TRBD2,18,TRBV27,TRBJ2-1,NA,TGTGCCAGCACCCGGGACTTCGGACTAGCGGCCCTTCCGTCGGAGCAGTTCTTC,CASTRDFGLAALPSEQFF
TRBD1,15,TRBV20-1,TRBJ1-2,NA,TGCAGTGCTGGACAGGGGGCCGTTTCTAACTATGGCTACACCTTC,CSAGQGAVSNYGYTF
TRBD1,15,TRBV7-2,TRBJ1-6,few,TGTGCCAGCAGCTTAGTCCCCAGGGGGAATTCACCCCTCCACTTT,CASSLVPRGNSPLHF
NA,14,TRBV7-2,TRBJ2-3,once,TGTGCCAGCAGCGGAGGGGGGCGGGCGGAAACGCAGTATTTT,CASSGGGRAETQYF
NA,15,TRBV2,TRBJ2-7,few,TGTGCCAGCAGTGAAGCGCAGGGGGGTTACTACGAGCAGTACTTC,CASSEAQGGYYEQYF
NA,14,TRBV25-1,TRBJ1-2,NA,TGTGCCAGCAGTAGGGGGGGCGCGTATAATGGCTACACCTTC,CASSRGGAYNGYTF
TRBD2,14,TRBV7-2,TRBJ2-1,NA,TGTGCCAGCAGCTTAGGGGGACTAGCGGTTGAGCAGTTCTTC,CASSLGGLAVEQFF
TRBD2,14,TRBV19,TRBJ2-7,NA,TGTGCCAGTAGTCCACCCGGGACTAGCAAGGAGCAGTACTTC,CASSPPGTSKEQYF
NA,14,TRBV11-2,TRBJ1-6,NA,TGTGCCAGCAGCTTAGTAGGGGTAAATTCACCCCTCCACTTT,CASSLVGVNSPLHF
TRBD1,15,TRBV18,TRBJ1-6,NA,TGTGCCAGCTCACCTACGACAGGGGGCTATTCACCCCTCCACTTT,CASSPTTGGYSPLHF
NA,14,TRBV6-2/TRBV6-3,TRBJ1-6,NA,TGTGCCAGCAGGGAGGGGACCAAAAATTCACCCCTCCACTTT,CASREGTKNSPLHF
NA,14,TRBV7-8,TRBJ1-2,few,TGTGCCAGCAGCCTTGCACAGGGTAGCTATGGCTACACCTTC,CASSLAQGSYGYTF
NA,15,TRBV5-6,TRBJ1-4,NA,TGTGCCAGCAGCTTTTTTGGGCAGGGCGATGAAAAACTGTTTTTT,CASSFFGQGDEKLFF
NA,15,TRBV7-9,TRBJ2-1,NA,TGTGCCAGCACCCAAGGAGCGTCGGCCTACAATGAGCAGTTCTTC,CASTQGASAYNEQFF
TRBD2,17,TRBV11-3,TRBJ2-3,NA,TGTGCCAGCAGCTTAGATAGGGGACTAGCGGGTACAGATACGCAGTATTTT,CASSLDRGLAGTDTQYF
NA,14,TRBV6-1,TRBJ2-2,NA,TGTGCCAGCCAGGGGGGCATCAACACCGGGGAGCTGTTTTTT,CASQGGINTGELFF
NA,12,TRBV2,TRBJ2-7,NA,TGTGCCAGCGGTTTGAGCCCTCTCGAGCAGTACTTC,CASGLSPLEQYF
NA,14,TRBV28,TRBJ1-5,few,TGTGCCAGTGGAGGCTCCGGGATAGGTCAGCCCCAGCATTTT,CASGGSGIGQPQHF
NA,15,TRBV20-1,TRBJ1-1,few,TGCAGTGCTGGCTCCGGGACCTCAAGGAGCACTGAAGCTTTCTTT,CSAGSGTSRSTEAFF
TRBD2,15,TRBV28,TRBJ2-7,NA,TGTGCCAGCAGCCGGACTAGCGGGAGTTCCCACGAGCAGTACTTC,CASSRTSGSSHEQYF
TRBD1,13,TRBV20-1,TRBJ1-1,few,TGCAGTGCGCAGACAGGGGTGAACACTGAAGCTTTCTTT,CSAQTGVNTEAFF
TRBD1,14,TRBV27,TRBJ2-2,few,TGTGCCAGCAGGGGACAGGGAGACACCGGGGAGCTGTTTTTT,CASRGQGDTGELFF
TRBD1,15,TRBV19,TRBJ1-2,few,TGTGCCAGTAGTATACATGGACAGGGTAACTATGGCTACACCTTC,CASSIHGQGNYGYTF
NA,16,TRBV15,TRBJ1-3,NA,TGTGCCACCAGCAGGCCGGCGGGGAACCCTGGAAACACCATATATTTT,CATSRPAGNPGNTIYF
NA,15,TRBV10-3,TRBJ1-2,NA,TGTGCCATCAGTGAGTCGCGGGAAGGGGCGTCCGGCTACACCTTC,CAISESREGASGYTF
TRBD1,14,TRBV19,TRBJ1-1,NA,TGTGCCAGTAGTTCAGGACAGGCGAACACTGAAGCTTTCTTT,CASSSGQANTEAFF
TRBD2,15,TRBV7-3,TRBJ2-3,NA,TGTGCCAGCAGTCCAGTAGCGGGAGGGGCAGATACGCAGTATTTT,CASSPVAGGADTQYF
TRBD1,16,TRBV11-3,TRBJ2-2,NA,TGTGCCAGCAGCTCCCGGACAGGGGGTGGGACCGGGGAGCTGTTTTTT,CASSSRTGGGTGELFF
TRBD1,17,TRBV27,TRBJ2-7,NA,TGTGCCAGCAGTCCCCTTAAGCCCGGGACAGGTATCCGCGAGCAGTACTTC,CASSPLKPGTGIREQYF
NA,15,TRBV4-2,TRBJ2-7,NA,TGTGCCAGCAGCCAAGATGGCGGGAACTCCTACGAGCAGTACTTC,CASSQDGGNSYEQYF
TRBD1,14,TRBV20-1,TRBJ1-1,NA,TGCAGTGCTTCAGGGACAGGGGGCTCCGCTGAAGCTTTCTTT,CSASGTGGSAEAFF
TRBD1,15,TRBV20-1,TRBJ1-1,few,TGCAGTGCTAGCCGGACAGGGTTTGTGAACACTGAAGCTTTCTTT,CSASRTGFVNTEAFF
NA,14,TRBV27,TRBJ1-6,few,TGTGCCAGCAGGGCAGGGAGGGAGAATTCACCCCTCCACTTT,CASRAGRENSPLHF
TRBD2,16,TRBV25-1,TRBJ2-2,NA,TGTGCCAGCAGTGAAATGAGCGGGAAGAACACCGGGGAGCTGTTTTTT,CASSEMSGKNTGELFF
NA,14,TRBV29-1,TRBJ2-5,few,TGCAGCGTTGAATTCTCTGGGGCGGGGGAGACCCAGTACTTC,CSVEFSGAGETQYF
TRBD1,14,TRBV7-2,TRBJ1-2,NA,TGTGCCAGCAGCTCCGGACAGGTCGACTATGGCTACACCTTC,CASSSGQVDYGYTF